Following are 15 T cell receptor beta chains from one sample sequenced in a study of cytomegalovirus exposure and HLA in healthy donors. With 60 Vbeta and 13 Jbeta primers, the PCR was carried out. Here immunoSEQ multiplex PCR was the method, and the copy in TCRdb shows in-frame clones only, minus some. The repertoire holds fewer than 55,000 clones, around 60% seen once, with approximately 12% in the top ten. The sample was PBMCs. These receptors were obtained from a man aged 55 to 70 in good health and CMV-seropositive.

The chain joins TRBV5-6 to TRBJ1-5; D uncertain. This CDR3 is 15 amino acids long. V lost 0 bases to trimming and J lost 7 bases, with 14 bases between them. Germline-derived CDR1 and CDR2 are SGHDT and YYEEEE. The chain's CDR3 is CASSLAGQIIQPQHF. The CDR3 nucleotides are TGTGCCAGCAGCTTGGCAGGCCAAATAATCCAGCCCCAGCATTTT.

This clone showed up just once. The chain couples TRBV29-1 to TRBJ1-4; perhaps TRBD1 as D (6 bases). V lost 3 bases, J lost 0 bases, and 8 bases lay in between. The CDR3 length is 14 residues. CDR1 and CDR2 from the germline V gene are SQVTM and ANQGSEA. CDR3: CSVDEGATNEKLFF. The CDR3, as DNA: TGCAGCGTTGATGAGGGGGCAACTAATGAAAAACTGTTTTTT.

This clone was observed a few times. The chain carries TRBV2 and TRBJ2-1; 10 bases fit TRBD2. After removal of 6 bases from V and 9 bases from J, the junction contained 14 bases not matched to a gene. Germline V CDR1 and CDR2: SNHLY, FYNNEI. This CDR3 is built from 16 residues. The CDR3 region is CASSTDTLAGAGEQFF. Here the CDR3 DNA reads TGTGCCAGCAGCACTGACACCCTAGCGGGAGCAGGTGAGCAGTTCTTC.

This clone has only one observation. The chain has TRBV27 and TRBJ2-7; D is undetermined. CDR1 and CDR2 from the germline V gene are MNHEY and SMNVEV (reference sequence). Trimming took off 6 bases at V and 5 bases at J, with 23 bases between the two ends. The CDR3 runs 16 residues. In nucleotides, the CDR3 is TGTGCCAGCAGCAGGAAGTTTAGTTTCGTTCCGGACGAGCAGTACTTC. Residues: CASSRKFSFVPDEQYF.

This rearrangement joins TRBV30 to TRBJ2-3, with 13 bases matching TRBD2. The CDR3 runs to 15 residues. Looked up from germline, CDR1 is GTSNPN and CDR2 is SVGIG (reference sequence). V dropped 1 base and J dropped 8; count of bases not matched to a gene: 6. The CDR3 coding sequence is TGTGCCTGGAGTGGACTAGCGGGAGGAGGGAGTACGCAGTATTTT. It translates to CAWSGLAGGGSTQYF. The variable domain in full, with the rest retrieved from reference TRBV30 and TRBJ2-3, is SQTIHQWPATLVQPVGSPLSLECTVEGTSNPNLYWYRQAAGRGLQLLFYSVGIGQISSEVPQNLSASRPQDRQFILSSKKLLLSDSGFYLCAWSGLAGGGSTQYFGPGTRLTVL.

The rearrangement uses TRBV28 and TRBJ2-7, with 7 nucleotides matching TRBD2. Germline loops: CDR1 MDHEN, CDR2 SYDVKM. The CDR3 runs to 12 residues. V was clipped by 5 bases and J by 6 bases; unmatched bases: 4. CDR3 region: CASSTPGGEQYF. CDR3 sequence (DNA): TGTGCCAGCAGTACCCCGGGGGGCGAGCAGTACTTC.

The chain links TRBV4-3 to TRBJ1-2; TRBD1 matches 7 bases. Looked up from germline, CDR1 is LGHNA and CDR2 is YSLEER. The CDR3 is 14 amino acids. Losses at the gene ends were 6 bases for V and 2 bases for J; bases not matched to a gene: 6. CDR3 protein: CASSPDRVNYGYTF. For the CDR3, the DNA is TGCGCCAGCAGTCCCGACAGGGTGAACTATGGCTACACCTTC.

This clone appeared once. The genes are TRBV11-3 and TRBJ2-1; 9 nucleotides line up with TRBD1. Germline-derived CDR1 and CDR2 are SGHNT and YENEEA. Trimming took 5 bases from V and 7 from J; bases not matched to a gene: 6. The CDR3 is 14 residues long. CDR3 loop: CASSLPGQGNEQFF. The CDR3 DNA sequence: TGTGCCAGCAGCCTCCCGGGACAGGGTAATGAGCAGTTCTTC.

This clone appeared once. The chain links TRBV6-5 to TRBJ2-1; 12 nucleotides line up with TRBD2. V trimming: 4 bases; J trimming: 9 bases; junction bases outside the gene matches: 4. This CDR3 is built from 14 residues. CDR1 and CDR2 from the germline V gene are MNHEY and SVGAGI. DNA of the CDR3: TGTGCCAGCAGTTCTAGCGGGAGGGCCGGTGAGCAGTTCTTC. Encoded protein: CASSSSGRAGEQFF.

The chain employs TRBV4-1 and TRBJ2-7, with unresolved D. This CDR3 spans 13 amino acids. V was trimmed by 0 bases and J by 4 bases, leaving 7 bases between them. Germline values: CDR1 MGHRA, CDR2 YSYEKL. CDR3 in DNA: TGCGCCAGCAGCCAAGAATTGGCTTACGAGCAGTACTTC. This gives the protein CASSQELAYEQYF.

The chain couples TRBV28 to TRBJ2-5, with a weak D call TRBD1 (8 bases). Looked up from germline, CDR1 is MDHEN and CDR2 is SYDVKM. V lost 6 bases and J 5 bases, leaving 22 bases between the germline ends. CDR3 size: 16 residues. CDR3 in DNA: TGTGCCAGCAGCCCTGGACAGGGAGGGCGCGCGGAGACCCAGTACTTC. This sequence encodes CASSPGQGGRAETQYF.

The chain joins TRBV30 to TRBJ1-1; D not certain. The germline V gene encodes CDR1 GTSNPN and CDR2 SVGIG (reference sequence). The CDR3 is made up of 18 amino acids. V was clipped by 2 bases and J by 2 bases, with 24 bases between them. CDR3 sequence (DNA): TGTGCCTGGAGTCCTCTCTCAGGATCGCAATACTCCAACACTGAAGCTTTCTTT. It yields the protein CAWSPLSGSQYSNTEAFF.

Of note for this clone: This specimen includes other DNA sequences encoding the same CDR3. The chain links TRBV7-2 to TRBJ2-7; 8 bases map to TRBD1. Trimming cost V 3 bases and J 3 bases; bases outside gene matches: 1. The CDR3 contains 13 residues. CDR1 is SGHTA and CDR2 is FQGNSA in the germline V gene. Written as DNA, the CDR3 is TGTGCCAGCAGCTTGGACAGGGTCTACGAGCAGTACTTC. Translating it yields CASSLDRVYEQYF.

This clone appeared a few times. The rearrangement uses TRBV4-1 and TRBJ2-7; a weak D match, TRBD2 (5 bases). V dropped 4 bases and J dropped 0 bases, with 13 bases sitting between them. From germline, CDR1 is MGHRA and CDR2 YSYEKL. The CDR3 spans 15 residues. CDR3 in amino acids: CASSPGRGSSYEQYF. The CDR3, as DNA: TGCGCCAGCAGCCCCGGGCGAGGGAGCTCCTACGAGCAGTACTTC.

The rearrangement links TRBV19 to TRBJ2-4, with D possibly being TRBD1 (7 bases). Germline CDR1 LNHDA, CDR2 SQIVND (reference sequence). The CDR3 consists of 15 residues. The V gene lost 2 bases and the J gene lost 9 bases, with 17 bases spanning the gap. The DNA for the CDR3 is TGTGCCAGTAGTATACGTACCATCAGGGGGGTCATTCAGTACTTC. Translating gives CASSIRTIRGVIQYF.